The rows below give T cell receptor beta chains drawn from one sample of a study of cytomegalovirus exposure and HLA in healthy donors. Sequencing was performed with immunoSEQ multiplex PCR; in TCRdb, only in-frame clones are kept and a portion is missing. The sample includes 200,000 to 250,000 clones, approximately 81% of them seen just once. The source material was PBMCs. Receptors were obtained from a man younger than 45 in good health and CMV-seronegative. The CDR3 runs from the conserved cysteine through the conserved F or W. A D gene is named only where the DNA matches it firmly. Not all rows give a size; the values are once, few, many and, for expanded clones, a class.

j_gene	d_gene	abundance	v_gene	CDR3aa	CDR3nt
TRBJ2-7	TRBD1	once	TRBV5-1	CASSLAGTGPYEQYF	TGCGCCAGCAGCTTGGCTGGGACAGGCCCTTACGAGCAGTACTTC
TRBJ2-3	TRBD2	.	TRBV15	CATRLAGGPPDTQYF	TGTGCCACCCGATTAGCGGGGGGGCCCCCAGATACGCAGTATTTT
TRBJ2-1	.	.	TRBV6-5	CASSYQIYNEQFF	TGTGCCAGCAGTTATCAGATCTACAATGAGCAGTTCTTC
TRBJ1-1	.	.	TRBV19	CASSTAGLTEAFF	TGTGCCAGTAGTACCGCAGGCCTAACTGAAGCTTTCTTT
TRBJ1-1	.	few	TRBV6-1	CASKTGGMNTEAFF	TGTGCCAGCAAGACTGGGGGCATGAACACTGAAGCTTTCTTT
TRBJ1-5	TRBD1	.	TRBV4-3	CASSPNRGLGGNQPQHF	TGCGCCAGCAGCCCCAATAGGGGGCTCGGAGGCAATCAGCCCCAGCATTTT
TRBJ1-2	.	.	TRBV19	CASSVDSRPVYGYTF	TGTGCCAGTAGTGTTGACAGCCGCCCCGTCTATGGCTACACCTTC
TRBJ2-2	TRBD2	.	TRBV2	CASSGSSGGIGELFF	TGTGCCAGCAGTGGGTCTAGCGGGGGTATCGGGGAGCTGTTTTTT
TRBJ1-4	.	.	TRBV13	CASSPGGGRLSEKLFF	TGTGCCAGCAGCCCGGGCGGAGGAAGGCTAAGCGAAAAACTGTTTTTT
TRBJ1-1	TRBD1	.	TRBV5-1	CASSLGHGTGRGTTEAFF	TGCGCCAGCAGCTTGGGTCACGGGACAGGGAGAGGTACGACTGAAGCTTTCTTT
TRBJ2-3	TRBD2	.	TRBV29-1	CSAQRGGLIRDTQYF	TGCAGCGCTCAACGGGGGGGCCTTATCCGAGATACGCAGTATTTT
TRBJ2-1	TRBD2	.	TRBV7-9	CASSLTSGGISYNEQFF	TGTGCCAGCAGCTTAACTAGCGGGGGGATCTCCTACAATGAGCAGTTCTTC
TRBJ1-2	.	once	TRBV19	CASTPNGGGTGGYTF	TGTGCCAGTACCCCGAACGGCGGGGGTACGGGCGGCTACACCTTC
TRBJ2-7	.	.	TRBV28	CASSWDNREQYF	TGTGCCAGCAGCTGGGACAACCGGGAGCAGTACTTC
TRBJ2-7	TRBD1	.	TRBV5-1	CASSAGTGGGEQYF	TGCGCCAGCAGCGCCGGGACAGGGGGCGGCGAGCAGTACTTC
TRBJ2-7	.	.	TRBV20-1	CSARLVEQYF	TGCAGTGCTCGACTGGTCGAGCAGTACTTC
TRBJ2-3	TRBD2	.	TRBV15	CATARGGSTDTQYF	TGTGCCACTGCCCGGGGGGGTAGCACAGATACGCAGTATTTT
TRBJ1-2	TRBD1	.	TRBV6-1	CASRGTGTYGYTF	TGTGCCAGCAGAGGGACAGGGACCTATGGCTACACCTTC
TRBJ1-5	TRBD1	.	TRBV18	CASSQHRGSHHQPQHF	TGTGCCAGCTCACAACACAGGGGTTCGCATCATCAGCCCCAGCATTTT
TRBJ2-3	.	.	TRBV20-1	CSARQTDTQYF	TGCAGTGCTCGTCAGACAGATACGCAGTATTTT
TRBJ1-1	TRBD1	.	TRBV7-2	CASRKLLLRDRGAEAFF	TGTGCCAGCAGAAAGCTCTTACTACGGGACAGGGGGGCTGAAGCTTTCTTT
TRBJ1-2	TRBD1	.	TRBV7-9	CASSFTGQTNYGYTF	TGTGCCAGCAGCTTTACGGGACAGACTAACTATGGCTACACCTTC
TRBJ2-6	TRBD1	.	TRBV18	CASSPSDRVSGASVLTF	TGTGCCAGCTCACCTTCGGACAGGGTCTCTGGGGCCAGCGTCCTGACTTTC
TRBJ1-1	TRBD1	few	TRBV9	CASSVGPGTGGGTEAFF	TGTGCCAGCAGCGTAGGGCCGGGGACAGGGGGTGGCACTGAAGCTTTCTTT
TRBJ1-1	.	.	TRBV6-1	CASKHFLNTEAFF	TGTGCCAGCAAGCACTTCCTGAACACTGAAGCTTTCTTT
TRBJ2-7	TRBD1	.	TRBV19	CASSITYRGTGSYEQYF	TGTGCCAGTAGTATAACCTACAGGGGAACGGGGTCCTACGAGCAGTACTTC
TRBJ2-7	.	once	TRBV19	CASSPGIVTPYEQYF	TGTGCCAGTAGCCCAGGGATAGTTACCCCTTACGAGCAGTACTTC
TRBJ2-5	.	.	TRBV19	CASSIWPGSEETQYF	TGTGCCAGTAGTATATGGCCAGGGTCTGAAGAGACCCAGTACTTC
TRBJ2-1	TRBD2	.	TRBV5-1	CASSSPVLRGGKNEQFF	TGCGCCAGCAGCTCGCCGGTTTTGCGGGGGGGTAAAAATGAGCAGTTCTTC
TRBJ2-7	TRBD1	.	TRBV7-6	CASSSRMFRDRGGEQYF	TGTGCCAGCAGCTCGCGCATGTTCCGGGACAGGGGGGGGGAGCAGTACTTC
TRBJ1-4	TRBD1	once	TRBV4-1	CASSRATGGGNEKLFF	TGCGCCAGCAGCCGCGCTACAGGGGGAGGGAATGAAAAACTGTTTTTT
TRBJ2-2	.	.	TRBV19	CASLESSTGELFF	TGTGCCAGCTTGGAGAGCTCCACCGGGGAGCTGTTTTTT
TRBJ1-3	.	.	TRBV4-2	CASSPTSSGNTIYF	TGTGCCAGCAGCCCGACAAGCTCTGGAAACACCATATATTTT
TRBJ2-2	.	few	TRBV6-5	CASRGEVGELFF	TGTGCCAGCAGAGGGGAGGTCGGGGAGCTGTTTTTT
TRBJ2-3	.	few	TRBV11-2	CASSSTTGTLDRTDTQYF	TGTGCCAGCAGCTCAACTACCGGGACTCTCGACCGTACAGATACGCAGTATTTT
TRBJ2-7	.	.	TRBV25-1	CASSEGSEQYF	TGTGCCAGCAGTGAAGGGAGTGAGCAGTACTTC
TRBJ1-2	TRBD1	.	TRBV2	CATPLSGTGVNYGYTF	TGTGCCACACCTCTTTCCGGGACAGGGGTAAACTATGGCTACACCTTC
TRBJ1-1	.	.	TRBV21-1	CASSKEKDRGNTEAFF	TGTGCCAGCAGCAAAGAAAAGGACAGGGGGAACACTGAAGCTTTCTTT
TRBJ2-1	TRBD1	once	TRBV6-1	CASRGQGAMDEQFF	TGTGCCAGCAGGGGACAGGGGGCAATGGATGAGCAGTTCTTC
TRBJ2-1	TRBD2	.	TRBV5-6	CASSSLTTRGGEYEQFF	TGTGCCAGCAGCTCCTTAACTACACGGGGGGGCGAATATGAGCAGTTCTTC
TRBJ1-5	.	.	TRBV25-1	CASSESGPNQPQHF	TGTGCCAGCAGTGAATCAGGTCCTAATCAGCCCCAGCATTTT
TRBJ1-4	TRBD1	.	TRBV10-3	CAISAGTGIDEKLFF	TGTGCCATCAGTGCAGGGACAGGGATTGATGAAAAACTGTTTTTT
TRBJ2-6	.	.	TRBV18	CASSPDRTGASVLTF	TGTGCCAGCTCACCCGACAGAACTGGGGCCAGCGTCCTGACTTTC